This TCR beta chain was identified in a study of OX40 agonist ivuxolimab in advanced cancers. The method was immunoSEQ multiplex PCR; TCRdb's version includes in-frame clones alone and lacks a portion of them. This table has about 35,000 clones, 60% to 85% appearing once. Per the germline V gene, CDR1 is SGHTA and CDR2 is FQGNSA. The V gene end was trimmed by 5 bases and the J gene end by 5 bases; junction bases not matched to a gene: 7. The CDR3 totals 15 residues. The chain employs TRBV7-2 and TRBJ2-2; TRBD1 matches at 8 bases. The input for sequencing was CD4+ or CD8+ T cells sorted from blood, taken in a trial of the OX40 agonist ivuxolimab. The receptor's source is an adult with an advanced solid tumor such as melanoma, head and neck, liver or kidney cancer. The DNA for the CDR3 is TGTGCCAGCAGCATACAGGGGGAAGGGACCGGGGAGCTGTTTTTT. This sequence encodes CASSIQGEGTGELFF. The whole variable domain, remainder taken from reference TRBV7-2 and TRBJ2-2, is GAGVSQSPSNKVTEKGKDVELRCDPISGHTALYWYRQSLGQGLEFLIYFQGNSAPDKSGLPSDRFSAERTGGSVSTLTIQRTQQEDSAVYLCASSIQGEGTGELFFGEGSRLTVL.